Listed here are 30 T cell receptor beta chains from one sample, sequenced in a study of early T cells in non-severe SARS-CoV-2 infection (dated by TCRdb to about 2021). The library was built by means of 5' RACE. TCRdb lists the instrument as NextSeq 500. The public reads were reanalyzed by TCRdb: fastp trimming at Q25, MiXCR alignment, in-frame beta chains only. CDR3 protein sequences are deduplicated, and each keeps its most common genes and DNA. Counted in this sample were 100,000 to 120,000 distinct CDR3 sequences; around 13% of them appeared once. 3% to 4.5% of the sample is held by the ten biggest clonotypes. Material: whole blood, obtained at baseline. Source of these receptors: an adult who was a healthcare worker with PCR-confirmed SARS-CoV-2 infection or an uninfected control (not recorded which).

This clonotype has a handful of counts. The gene calls are TRBV6-6 and TRBJ2-6; 8 nucleotides align to TRBD1. CDR1 is MNHNY, CDR2 SVGAGI, per germline (reference sequence). V lost 2 bases and J lost 0; bases outside the gene matches: 3. The CDR3 totals 17 residues. Written as DNA, the CDR3 is TGTGCCAGCAGTTACGGACAGGGATACTCTGGGGCCAACGTCCTGACTTTC. Amino acid sequence: CASSYGQGYSGANVLTF.

This clonotype was counted only a few times. The rearrangement uses TRBV12-5 and TRBJ1-6; D is undetermined. Germline assignment: CDR1 LGHNT and CDR2 FRNRAP. The CDR3 totals 17 residues. CDR3 protein: CEPPSGSLFSRNSPLHF. The CDR3 region has the DNA TGTGAGCCCCCGTCGGGCAGCCTCTTCTCTCGGAATTCACCCCTCCACTTT.

The rearrangement joins TRBV9 to TRBJ2-3; TRBD1 or TRBD2 may be the D gene (5 bases each). The V end was cut by 4 bases, the J end by 6 bases, with 15 bases between. Germline V gene data show CDR1 as SGDLS and CDR2 as YYNGEE. This CDR3 is 14 amino acids long. The CDR3 here is CASSHLMGVDTQYF. The CDR3 bases are TGTGCCAGCAGCCACCTTATGGGGGTGGATACGCAGTATTTT.

In its sample, this clonotype was seen a few times. The chain uses TRBV7-2 and TRBJ2-3; tentatively, D is TRBD1 (6 bases). The ends were cut back, 5 bases at V and 0 bases at J, with 12 bases in the middle. The germline V gene encodes CDR1 SGHTA and CDR2 FQGNSA. CDR3 length: 15 amino acids. CDR3 sequence (DNA): TGTGCCAGCAGCGATACGGGACATAGCACAGATACGCAGTATTTT. This encodes CASSDTGHSTDTQYF.

This clonotype was observed a handful of times. The rearrangement joins TRBV20-1 to TRBJ2-7, with TRBD2 identical over 8 bases. Germline CDR1 is DFQATT and CDR2 is SNEGSKA (reference sequence). Losses at the gene ends were 6 bases for V and 0 bases for J; bases not matched to a gene: 1. The CDR3 has 12 residues. DNA of the CDR3: TGCAGTGCCGGGACTAGCTCCTACGAGCAGTACTTC. It is translated as CSAGTSSYEQYF.

V gene TRBV25-1 combines with J gene TRBJ2-7, with D possibly TRBD1 on 6 matching bases. The CDR3 sequence is 14 residues long. Germline V gene lookup returns CDR1 MGHDK and CDR2 SYGVNS. V was trimmed by 8 bases and J by 2 bases, leaving 16 bases between them. DNA of the CDR3: TGTGCCAGCGGCCAGGGGCGTCCCCCCTACGAGCAGTACTTC. Its protein product is CASGQGRPPYEQYF.

This clonotype was counted ten times or more. The rearrangement uses TRBV5-1 and TRBJ2-1, with 12 bases identical to TRBD2. Germline V lookup: CDR1 SGHRS, CDR2 YFSETQ. The CDR3 totals 16 residues. The V segment lost 4 bases and the J segment 10 bases; nucleotides outside the gene matches: 12. CDR3 region: CASSLPGLAGLGEQFF. CDR3 nucleotide sequence: TGCGCCAGCAGCCTCCCGGGACTAGCGGGCCTTGGCGAGCAGTTCTTC.

V and J are TRBV12-3 or TRBV12-4 and TRBJ2-7; 8 nucleotides agree with TRBD2. Losses at the gene ends were 0 bases for V and 0 bases for J; bases not matched to a gene: 4. The CDR3 has 16 amino acids. CDR3 DNA sequence: TGTGCCAGCAGTTTAGCGCGGGGGGCCGCCTCCTACGAGCAGTACTTC. It is translated as CASSLARGAASYEQYF.

This clonotype was seen many times. The CDR3 DNA sequence: TGTGCCAGCAGCTACGGGACTGCCGCCGGGCCCCTCCACTTT. Amino acid sequence: CASSYGTAAGPLHF. The rearrangement links TRBV3-1 to TRBJ1-6; possibly TRBD1 for D (5 bases). The germline gives CDR1 LGHDT, CDR2 YNNKEL (reference sequence). V lost 5 bases, J lost 13 bases, and 18 bases lay in between. This CDR3 has 14 amino acids.

The genes are TRBV6-6 and TRBJ2-5, with TRBD1 matching 10 bases. The ends lost 5 bases at V and 5 bases at J; junction bases unmatched: 11. This CDR3 is built from 16 residues. CDR1 is MNHNY and CDR2 is SVGAGI in the germline V gene (reference sequence). The CDR3 region has the DNA TGTGCCAGCAGTCTCTCCGACAGGGGGCCACGCGAGACCCAGTACTTC. As protein: CASSLSDRGPRETQYF.

Only a few counts were recorded for this clonotype. The chain has TRBV30 and TRBJ1-1, with TRBD1 matching 9 bases. Germline V lookup: CDR1 GTSNPN, CDR2 SVGIG (reference sequence). There are 15 residues in the CDR3. V was pared by 7 bases and J by 3 bases, with 12 bases of the junction left unmatched. The DNA for the CDR3 is TGTGCCTCCCGGACAGGGGTTAATCTTTACACTGAAGCTTTCTTT. It is translated as CASRTGVNLYTEAFF.

This sequence joins TRBV19 and TRBJ2-3, with 9 bases identical to TRBD2. V trimming: 2 bases; J trimming: 2 bases; junction bases outside the gene matches: 2. This CDR3 region has 15 residues. Germline CDR1 and CDR2: LNHDA and SQIVND (reference sequence). DNA of the CDR3: TGTGCCAGTAGTATACTAGCGGGGACCACAGATACGCAGTATTTT. Translation gives CASSILAGTTDTQYF.

The gene calls are TRBV5-1 and TRBJ1-1; TRBD1 might be the D (6 bases). The CDR3 has 15 residues. Germline V gene data show CDR1 as SGHRS and CDR2 as YFSETQ. Trimming left V 2 bases short and J 1 base short, with 12 bases between. DNA for the CDR3: TGCGCCAGCAGCTTATCAGGGGTTGAGAACACTGAAGCTTTCTTT. Translating gives CASSLSGVENTEAFF. The full variable domain, rest sourced from reference TRBV5-1 and TRBJ1-1, is KAGVTQTPRYLIKTRGQQVTLSCSPISGHRSVSWYQQTPGQGLQFLFEYFSETQRNKGNFPGRFSGRQFSNSRSEMNVSTLELGDSALYLCASSLSGVENTEAFFGQGTRLTVV.

In its sample, this clonotype was seen a few times. This chain uses TRBV5-1 with TRBJ2-6; D is unresolved. CDR1 is SGHRS and CDR2 is YFSETQ in the germline V gene. The CDR3 is 14 amino acids. Between the trimmed V and J ends, which lost 4 bases and 0 bases, there was a span of 5 bases. In DNA, the CDR3 is TGCGCCAGCAGCGAACCCTCTGGGGCCAACGTCCTGACTTTC. Residues: CASSEPSGANVLTF.

This clonotype was picked up a small number of times. The genes are TRBV4-1 and TRBJ2-7; 7 positions agree with TRBD2. V lost 0 bases to trimming and J lost 3 bases; unmatched junction nucleotides: 5. CDR3 length equals 15 residues. The V gene's germline CDR1 is MGHRA and CDR2 YSYEKL. Here the CDR3 DNA reads TGCGCCAGCAGCCAAGAAGGCGGGAGCTTCTACGAGCAGTACTTC. Translation gives CASSQEGGSFYEQYF.

This clonotype was observed many times. The V call is TRBV10-3, the J call TRBJ1-1; D perhaps matches TRBD1 (6 bases). The CDR3 has 11 residues. The germline V gene encodes CDR1 ENHRY and CDR2 SYGVKD. The ends were cut back, 0 bases at V and 11 bases at J, with 7 bases in the middle. CDR3 amino acids: CAISESTGAFF. The DNA of the CDR3 is TGTGCCATCAGTGAGTCTACAGGGGCTTTCTTT.

The chain employs TRBV20-1 and TRBJ2-5, with D perhaps TRBD2 (5 bases). The CDR3 is made up of 11 amino acids. CDR1 and CDR2 from the germline V gene are DFQATT and SNEGSKA (reference sequence). Trimming cost V 4 bases and J 4 bases, with 7 bases left between them. The CDR3 DNA is TGCAGTGCTATTGGGAGAGAGACCCAGTACTTC. As protein: CSAIGRETQYF.

The J gene is TRBJ2-1, the V gene TRBV5-4, with D perhaps TRBD1 (5 bases). The CDR3 runs 15 residues. Trimming took off 0 bases at V and 5 bases at J, with 12 bases between the two ends. CDR1 and CDR2 from the germline V gene are SGHNT and YYREEE (reference sequence). CDR3 sequence: CASSLGPGLDNEQFF. The CDR3 nucleotides read TGTGCCAGCAGCTTGGGCCCAGGGCTCGACAATGAGCAGTTCTTC.

This clonotype appeared a few times. This chain joins TRBV7-9 and TRBJ1-2; weak D call: TRBD1 (6 bases). The CDR3 spans 14 residues. Germline V gene sequence: CDR1 SEHNR, CDR2 FQNEAQ (reference sequence). Trimming stripped 6 bases from V and 2 bases from J, with 13 bases between. The CDR3 bases are TGTGCCAGCAGTTCCCAGGACAGAAACTATGGCTACACCTTC. This gives the protein CASSSQDRNYGYTF.

This chain uses TRBV4-1 with TRBJ1-3; 9 nucleotides align to TRBD1. With V trimmed by 0 bases and J by 1 base, 1 base remained unmatched. This CDR3 contains 16 residues. CDR1 and CDR2 (germline): MGHRA, YSYEKL. The CDR3 coding sequence is TGCGCCAGCAGCCAAGACGGGACAGGGTCTGGAAACACCATATATTTT. Residues: CASSQDGTGSGNTIYF.

This clonotype was seen at least ten times. The rearrangement uses TRBV5-1 and TRBJ1-2, with D unresolved. The V gene lost 4 bases and the J gene lost 4 bases, with 17 bases spanning the gap. Germline loops: CDR1 SGHRS, CDR2 YFSETQ. This CDR3 comprises 15 residues. Here the CDR3 DNA reads TGCGCCAGCAGCCCGCTACGGGGTTCTGGCTATGGCTACACCTTC. Translation: CASSPLRGSGYGYTF.

The chain recombines TRBV27 with TRBJ2-1; D uncertain. Trimming removed 1 base from V and 9 bases from J, with 4 bases in between. Germline V gene lookup returns CDR1 MNHEY and CDR2 SMNVEV (reference sequence). The CDR3 spans 11 residues. DNA of the CDR3: TGTGCCAGCAGTTTATGGGGTGAGCAGTTCTTC. Translation gives CASSLWGEQFF.

This clonotype was seen a handful of times. The chain has TRBV20-1 and TRBJ2-1; D gene uncertain. The germline V gene encodes CDR1 DFQATT and CDR2 SNEGSKA (reference sequence). Trimming shortened V by 0 bases and J by 0 bases, and 9 bases separated the two germline ends. This CDR3 comprises 15 residues. CDR3 loop: CSARDSQSSYNEQFF. CDR3 nucleotide sequence: TGCAGTGCTAGAGATAGCCAGAGCTCCTACAATGAGCAGTTCTTC.

V and J are TRBV7-9 and TRBJ1-1; possible D gene TRBD1, 5 bases. There are 18 residues in the CDR3. Between the trimmed V and J ends, which lost 5 bases and 0 bases, there was a span of 22 bases. From germline, CDR1 is SEHNR and CDR2 FQNEAQ (reference sequence). As DNA, the CDR3 is TGTGCCAGCAGCCCGAAAGGCTGGCAGGGCCTCTTGAACACTGAAGCTTTCTTT. Translated, it gives CASSPKGWQGLLNTEAFF. The complete variable domain, with remaining parts taken from reference TRBV7-9 and TRBJ1-1, reads DTGVSQNPRHKITKRGQNVTFRCDPISEHNRLYWYRQTLGQGPEFLTYFQNEAQLEKSRLLSDRFSAERPKGSFSTLEIQRTEQGDSAMYLCASSPKGWQGLLNTEAFFGQGTRLTVV.

The chain has TRBV7-2 and TRBJ1-4, with D hard to call. Germline CDR1 and CDR2: SGHTA and FQGNSA. The V end was cut by 3 bases, the J end by 5 bases, with 16 bases between. This CDR3 has 16 amino acids. The DNA of the CDR3 is TGTGCCAGCAGCTTCGAGGGTACCACACCAAATGAAAAACTGTTTTTT. Amino acid sequence: CASSFEGTTPNEKLFF.

This clonotype was recorded at least ten times. The CDR3 sequence: CASSRKDPQQFF. CDR3 sequence (DNA): TGTGCCAGCAGTCGAAAAGACCCTCAGCAGTTCTTC. The chain links TRBV6-1 to TRBJ2-1; no firm D call. The germline CDR1 and CDR2 sequences are MNHNS and SASEGT. Trimming pared 5 bases from V and 11 bases from J, leaving 13 bases between. This CDR3 contains 12 residues.

This clonotype was picked up a small number of times. The chain carries TRBV7-9 and TRBJ1-4; no clear D gene. This CDR3 has 13 amino acids. The V gene's germline CDR1 is SEHNR and CDR2 FQNEAQ (reference sequence). Trimming took off 5 bases at V and 0 bases at J, with 4 bases between the two ends. As DNA, the CDR3 is TGTGCCAGCAGCCGTTCAACTAATGAAAAACTGTTTTTT. Translation gives CASSRSTNEKLFF.

As for this clonotype: One junction end does not reproduce the germline sequence, and a read error may be involved. V is TRBV6-1 and J is TRBJ2-3; D is unclear. CDR3 size: 15 residues. Germline assignment: CDR1 MNHNS and CDR2 SASEGT. The CDR3 bases are TGTGCCAGCAGTGATCGCAGGACCAGCACAGTTACGCAGTATTTT. Translation gives CASSDRRTSTVTQYF.

The rearrangement joins TRBV7-2 to TRBJ2-6, with 7 bases lining up with TRBD1. Germline-derived CDR1 and CDR2 are SGHTA and FQGNSA. After removal of 5 bases from V and 5 bases from J, the junction contained 9 bases not matched to a gene. The CDR3 runs 16 residues. CDR3 region: CASSPTGRLRANVLTF. The CDR3 nucleotides read TGTGCCAGCAGCCCGACAGGGCGCTTACGGGCCAACGTCCTGACTTTC. Full variable domain (remainder filled in from reference TRBV7-2 and TRBJ2-6): GAGVSQSPSNKVTEKGKDVELRCDPISGHTALYWYRQSLGQGLEFLIYFQGNSAPDKSGLPSDRFSAERTGGSVSTLTIQRTQQEDSAVYLCASSPTGRLRANVLTFGAGSRLTVL.

The chain combines TRBV6-1 with TRBJ1-6; TRBD1 might be the D (5 bases). CDR3 length equals 13 residues. Between the trimmed V and J ends, which lost 6 bases and 7 bases, there was a span of 10 bases. Germline CDR1 reads MNHNS; CDR2 reads SASEGT. CDR3: CASRGDGNSPLHF. DNA for the CDR3: TGTGCCAGCAGGGGGGACGGGAATTCACCCCTCCACTTT.